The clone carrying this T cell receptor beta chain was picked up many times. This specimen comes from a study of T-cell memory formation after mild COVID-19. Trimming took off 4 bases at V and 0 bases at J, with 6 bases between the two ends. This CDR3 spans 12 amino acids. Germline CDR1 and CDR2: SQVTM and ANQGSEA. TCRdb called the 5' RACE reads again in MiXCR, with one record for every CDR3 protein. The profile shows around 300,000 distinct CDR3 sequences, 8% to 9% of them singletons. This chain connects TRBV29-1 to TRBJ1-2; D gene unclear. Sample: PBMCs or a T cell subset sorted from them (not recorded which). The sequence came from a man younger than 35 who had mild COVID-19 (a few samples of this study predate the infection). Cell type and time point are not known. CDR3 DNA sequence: TGCAGCGTTGCGGTTTCTAACTATGGCTACACCTTC. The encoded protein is CSVAVSNYGYTF.